This entry features one TCR beta chain sequence. The antigen is unknown. The culture ran for roughly ten days, and then CD4+ T cells were isolated. The individual was infected with SARS-CoV-2 between March and December 2020, as confirmed by PCR. Every participant took two doses of the BNT162b2 or mRNA-1273 vaccine. Clones were read by immunoSEQ multiplex PCR, and TCRdb kept only the in-frame ones, dropping some. The table includes roughly 51,000 clones, 65% to 75% detected once. The data were taken from a study of vaccination effects on CD4 cells after COVID-19. V was clipped by 3 bases and J by 5 bases, with 16 bases between them. Germline loops: CDR1 SGHNT, CDR2 YENEEA. This CDR3 region has 15 residues.

The input for sequencing was CD4+ T cells from PBMCs cultured without peptide, taken after COVID-19 vaccination. V is TRBV11-3 and J is TRBJ2-5, with D possibly TRBD2 on 7 matching bases. The source is a human donor who had a prior SARS-CoV-2 infection. CDR3 in amino acids: CASSFPGGSGETQYF. CDR3 in DNA: TGTGCCAGCAGCTTCCCGGGGGGCAGCGGGGAGACCCAGTACTTC. The full variable domain, its missing parts supplied by reference TRBV11-3 and TRBJ2-5, is EAGVVQSPRYKIIEKKQPVAFWCNPISGHNTLYWYLQNLGQGPELLIRYENEEAVDDSQLPKDRFSAERLKGVDSTLKIQPAELGDSAVYLCASSFPGGSGETQYFGPGTRLLVL.